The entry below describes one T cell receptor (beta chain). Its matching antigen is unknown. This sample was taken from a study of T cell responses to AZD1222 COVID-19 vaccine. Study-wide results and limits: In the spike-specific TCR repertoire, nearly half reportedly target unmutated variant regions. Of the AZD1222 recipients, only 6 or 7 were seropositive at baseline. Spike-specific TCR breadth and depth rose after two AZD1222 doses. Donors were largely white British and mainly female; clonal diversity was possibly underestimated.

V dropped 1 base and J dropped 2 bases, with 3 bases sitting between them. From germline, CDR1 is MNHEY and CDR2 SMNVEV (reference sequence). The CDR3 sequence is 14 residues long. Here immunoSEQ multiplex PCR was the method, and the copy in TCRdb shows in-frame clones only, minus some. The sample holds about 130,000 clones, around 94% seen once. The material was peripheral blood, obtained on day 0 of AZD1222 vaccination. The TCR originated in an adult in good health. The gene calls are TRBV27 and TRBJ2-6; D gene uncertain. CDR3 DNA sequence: TGTGCCAGCAGTTTATTGGCTGGGGCCAACGTCCTGACTTTC. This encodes CASSLLAGANVLTF.